The 31 T cell receptor beta chains reported below all come from one sample, sequenced in a study of PD-1 blockade in classical Hodgkin lymphoma. Some clones are missing from TCRdb's copy, which holds only in-frame ones; the method was immunoSEQ multiplex PCR. Among around 50,000 clones, 85% to 90% were seen once, and the ten largest hold about 14%. As to time point: cycle 4 day 1 (C4D1), after five to seven weeks of nivolumab. Each and every patient relapsed after autologous stem cell transplantation, and patients got differing brentuximab vedotin exposure. Sequenced here: peripheral blood mononuclear cells (PBMCs), sampled before the fourth cycle of nivolumab. These receptors came from a human donor with classical Hodgkin lymphoma.

The chain is built from TRBV27 and TRBJ1-3, with D uncertain. This CDR3 spans 13 amino acids. Per the germline V gene, CDR1 is MNHEY and CDR2 is SMNVEV (reference sequence). V was pared by 9 bases and J by 4 bases, with 13 bases between. CDR3 in amino acids: CASRIANGNTIYF. For the CDR3, the DNA is TGTGCCAGTCGGATAGCCAACGGAAACACCATATATTTT.

The chain carries TRBV4-1 and TRBJ1-2; weak D call: TRBD1 (6 bases). The CDR3 runs 13 residues. In germline, CDR1 is MGHRA, CDR2 YSYEKL. V dropped 4 bases and J dropped 5 bases, with 11 bases sitting between them. The CDR3 sequence is CASSRPGEYGYTF. In nucleotides, the CDR3 is TGCGCCAGCAGCCGCCCAGGGGAGTATGGCTACACCTTC.

The DNA of the CDR3 is TGTGCCAGCAGCCCGAAGGTGGGGGGCGTTGGCTACACCTTC. Its protein is CASSPKVGGVGYTF. The rearrangement links TRBV14 to TRBJ1-2; tentative D call: TRBD1 (6 bases). The CDR3 sequence is 14 residues long. Trimming pared 4 bases from V and 7 bases from J, leaving 16 bases between. Germline CDR1 is SGHDN and CDR2 is FVKESK.

The chain carries TRBV6-5 and TRBJ2-5, with 7 bases lining up with TRBD2. After removal of 7 bases from V and 7 bases from J, the junction contained 15 bases not matched to a gene. Germline CDR1 reads MNHEY; CDR2 reads SVGAGI. This CDR3 comprises 15 residues. CDR3 bases: TGTGCCAGCACGGGGGGAAGTGGAAAACGGGGGACCCAGTACTTC. Encoded protein: CASTGGSGKRGTQYF.

V gene TRBV4-1 combines with J gene TRBJ1-2, with D maybe TRBD1 (6 bases). Trimming removed 0 bases at V and 4 bases at J, with 18 bases between. The CDR3 has 17 residues. Per the germline V gene, CDR1 is MGHRA and CDR2 is YSYEKL. Here the CDR3 reads CASSQEGAGQRVYGYTF. As DNA, the CDR3 is TGCGCCAGCAGCCAAGAAGGGGCCGGACAGAGGGTCTATGGCTACACCTTC.

The J gene is TRBJ2-1, the V gene TRBV19; D tentatively fits TRBD1 or TRBD2 (5 bases each). Trimming removed 4 bases from V and 8 bases from J, with 18 bases in between. Germline V gene data show CDR1 as LNHDA and CDR2 as SQIVND (reference sequence). The CDR3 loop spans 15 amino acids. Here the CDR3 reads CASSKAQVSSDEQFF. The CDR3, as DNA: TGTGCCAGTAGTAAGGCACAGGTTAGTAGCGATGAGCAGTTCTTC.

This clone was seen just once. This chain uses TRBV10-3 with TRBJ2-7; D is undetermined. This CDR3 is built from 17 residues. Deletions cut 4 bases from V and 0 bases from J, with 19 bases between. From germline, CDR1 is ENHRY and CDR2 SYGVKD. The CDR3 region has the DNA TGTGCCATCAGTGTCGATATGTTGGCCGCATCCTCCTACGAGCAGTACTTC. The encoded protein is CAISVDMLAASSYEQYF.

V gene TRBV12-5 combines with J gene TRBJ2-7; 8 bases agree with TRBD2. From germline, CDR1 is LGHNT and CDR2 FRNRAP. The CDR3 has 16 residues. J was trimmed by 3 bases and V by 0 bases; bases with no gene match: 7. CDR3 DNA: TGTGCTAGTGGTTTGGTACTGGGGCGGGAGGTCTACGAGCAGTACTTC. Encoded protein: CASGLVLGREVYEQYF.

The gene calls are TRBV12-5 and TRBJ2-6; D remains ambiguous. The CDR3 is made up of 16 amino acids. CDR1 and CDR2 (germline): LGHNT, FRNRAP. The ends were cut back, 5 bases at V and 0 bases at J, with 11 bases in the middle. CDR3 nucleotide sequence: TGTGCTAGTGGTCTCTCCGGGTCCTCTGGGGCCAACGTCCTGACTTTC. It encodes CASGLSGSSGANVLTF.

The chain combines TRBV10-3 with TRBJ1-1; 8 nucleotides match TRBD1. CDR3 length: 12 residues. Germline trimming cut 5 bases from V and 11 bases from J; bases unmatched to any gene: 7. Per germline, CDR1 ENHRY and CDR2 SYGVKD. CDR3 nucleotide sequence: TGTGCCATCAGTCCCGGACAGGGTTATGCTTTCTTT. This translates into CAISPGQGYAFF.

The chain combines TRBV6-6 with TRBJ2-7; D might be TRBD2 (5 bases). Germline loops: CDR1 MNHNY, CDR2 SVGAGI (reference sequence). V dropped 6 bases and J dropped 9 bases, with 12 bases sitting between them. There are 11 residues in the CDR3. The CDR3 bases are TGTGCCAGCAGACGGGGAGAGGTGCAGTACTTC. This encodes CASRRGEVQYF.

The chain joins TRBV18 to TRBJ1-2, with D maybe TRBD1 (5 bases). The CDR3 loop spans 13 amino acids. With 3 bases removed from V and 8 bases from J, the gap between germline ends came to 13 bases. Germline CDR1 and CDR2: KGHSH and LQKENI. The CDR3 is CASSPRDLQGYTF. The CDR3, as DNA: TGTGCCAGCTCACCCAGGGATTTACAAGGCTACACCTTC.

This clone was seen many times. The V gene is TRBV28, the J gene TRBJ2-3; D uncertain. Per the germline V gene, CDR1 is MDHEN and CDR2 is SYDVKM. The CDR3 totals 15 residues. Trimming cost V 5 bases and J 2 bases, with 14 bases left between them. CDR3 loop: CASSPPTQLTDTQYF. DNA of the CDR3: TGTGCCAGCAGTCCACCTACACAACTCACAGATACGCAGTATTTT.

The chain joins TRBV4-1 to TRBJ2-1; tentative D call: TRBD1 (6 bases). This CDR3 region has 17 residues. In germline, CDR1 is MGHRA, CDR2 YSYEKL. V was clipped by 1 base and J by 4 bases, with 17 bases between them. The CDR3 sequence: CASSQVITRGLYNEQFF. The CDR3 DNA sequence: TGCGCCAGCAGCCAAGTAATAACTAGGGGGTTGTACAATGAGCAGTTCTTC.

The gene calls are TRBV7-2 and TRBJ2-3, with 11 bases identical to TRBD2. The germline V gene has CDR1 SGHTA and CDR2 FQGNSA. V lost 5 bases, J lost 5 bases, and 9 bases stayed unmatched. The length of the CDR3 is 16 residues. The CDR3 coding sequence is TGTGCCAGCAGCCAGACTAGCGGGATCGGCAGAGATACGCAGTATTTT. This codes for CASSQTSGIGRDTQYF.

The J gene is TRBJ2-3, the V gene TRBV28; D is unclear. Between the trimmed V and J ends, which lost 8 bases and 6 bases, there was a span of 18 bases. The CDR3 is made up of 14 amino acids. Germline V lookup: CDR1 MDHEN, CDR2 SYDVKM. CDR3 DNA sequence: TGTGCCAGCTTTCATTGGGATTTGTCCGATACGCAGTATTTT. This translates into CASFHWDLSDTQYF.

This rearrangement joins TRBV19 to TRBJ2-7; D remains unclear. V lost 10 bases, J lost 2 bases, and 15 bases lay in between. There are 13 residues in the CDR3. Germline V gene lookup returns CDR1 LNHDA and CDR2 SQIVND (reference sequence). CDR3 DNA: TGTGCCACTTCAAGGACGGTTGCCTACGAGCAGTACTTC. It yields the protein CATSRTVAYEQYF.

V gene TRBV13 combines with J gene TRBJ2-7; D not resolved. This CDR3 is built from 11 residues. Germline CDR1 reads PRHDT; CDR2 reads FYEKMQ (reference sequence). Trimming left V 5 bases short and J 0 bases short, with 2 bases between. The CDR3, as DNA: TGTGCCAGCAGCACCTCCTACGAGCAGTACTTC. Its translation is CASSTSYEQYF.

CDR3 residues: CASLGGTETGYTF. The CDR3 coding sequence is TGTGCCAGCTTGGGTGGGACAGAAACCGGTTACACCTTC. The chain is built from TRBV2 and TRBJ1-2; 7 bases are shared with TRBD1. CDR3 length equals 13 residues. Per germline, CDR1 SNHLY and CDR2 FYNNEI. After removal of 8 bases from V and 11 bases from J, the junction contained 14 bases not matched to a gene.

DNA of the CDR3: TGTGCCAGCTCATACTATTTGGGACAGGCGAACACTGAAGCTTTCTTT. It encodes CASSYYLGQANTEAFF. J is TRBJ1-1 and V is TRBV28, with 8 positions matching TRBD1. V was clipped by 8 bases and J by 1 base; unmatched bases: 12. Germline V lookup: CDR1 MDHEN, CDR2 SYDVKM. The CDR3 is 16 residues long.

V usage is TRBV15 and J usage is TRBJ2-5; D is perhaps TRBD2 (5 bases). The CDR3 extends over 15 amino acids. The germline V gene encodes CDR1 LNHNV and CDR2 YYDKDF (reference sequence). V dropped 0 bases and J dropped 5 bases, with 13 bases sitting between them. The CDR3 DNA reads as TGTGCCACCAGCAGAGATCCGACTACGGTGGAGACCCAGTACTTC. Translated: CATSRDPTTVETQYF.

The CDR3 nucleotides are TGTGCCATCGGGACCACCTCCGAGCAGTACTTC. It encodes CAIGTTSEQYF. The chain combines TRBV10-3 with TRBJ2-7; D may match TRBD1 or TRBD2 (5 bases each). CDR3 length: 11 amino acids. Germline V gives CDR1 ENHRY, CDR2 SYGVKD. V gave up 8 bases and J gave up 6 bases, with 11 bases separating them.

The sample holds one count of this clone. V is TRBV9 and J is TRBJ2-1; no firm D call. CDR3 length: 14 residues. The V gene lost 0 bases and the J gene lost 6 bases, with 10 bases spanning the gap. CDR1 SGDLS and CDR2 YYNGEE come from the germline V gene. CDR3 nucleotide sequence: TGTGCCAGCAGCGTAGCCAGCAGGAGCAATGAGCAGTTCTTC. Its protein product is CASSVASRSNEQFF.

This clone was seen only once. V and J are TRBV27 and TRBJ2-1; perhaps TRBD2 as D (6 bases). Germline CDR1 and CDR2: MNHEY and SMNVEV (reference sequence). The V gene lost 1 base and the J gene lost 6 bases, with 13 bases spanning the gap. The CDR3 covers 15 residues. The CDR3 nucleotides read TGTGCCAGCAGTTTATGGTCGGGAGTAACCAATGAGCAGTTCTTC. Residues: CASSLWSGVTNEQFF.

This chain joins TRBV27 and TRBJ1-2; the D is unclear. Germline-derived CDR1 and CDR2 are MNHEY and SMNVEV (reference sequence). V was cut by 2 bases and J by 8 bases, with 21 bases left in between. The CDR3 totals 16 residues. The CDR3 bases are TGTGCCAGCAGTTTAAGTTCGGATTGGGGATTGAGAGGCTACACCTTC. This encodes CASSLSSDWGLRGYTF.

The chain links TRBV5-5 to TRBJ2-5; D tentatively reads TRBD1 or TRBD2 (5 bases each). CDR1 is SGHKS, CDR2 YYEKEE, per germline (reference sequence). The V gene lost 2 bases and the J gene lost 2 bases, with 10 bases spanning the gap. This CDR3 has 14 amino acids. The CDR3 DNA sequence: TGTGCCAGCAGCTTTAATGGGGGACAAGAGACCCAGTACTTC. Translated, it gives CASSFNGGQETQYF.

This chain joins TRBV7-2 and TRBJ2-7, with 9 positions matching TRBD1. The trim removed 5 bases at V and 3 bases at J, leaving 8 bases unmatched. This CDR3 has 15 residues. Germline V gene lookup returns CDR1 SGHTA and CDR2 FQGNSA. The CDR3 DNA is TGTGCCAGCAGCAAACCGGGACAGGGAATCTACGAGCAGTACTTC. Translating gives CASSKPGQGIYEQYF.

This rearrangement joins TRBV6-6 to TRBJ1-2; D possibly corresponds to TRBD1 (5 bases). V lost 6 bases and J 3 bases, leaving 17 bases between the germline ends. Germline CDR1 is MNHNY and CDR2 is SVGAGI (reference sequence). The CDR3 runs to 15 residues. CDR3 region: CASRYVQGLDYGYTF. Here the CDR3 DNA reads TGTGCCAGCAGATATGTCCAGGGACTTGACTATGGCTACACCTTC.

This sequence joins TRBV28 and TRBJ1-5; TRBD1 matches 8 bases. Germline V gene lookup returns CDR1 MDHEN and CDR2 SYDVKM. J was trimmed by 2 bases and V by 5 bases; bases with no gene match: 8. The CDR3 is 16 residues long. Here the CDR3 reads CASSPWTGSGNQPQHF. The CDR3 coding sequence is TGTGCCAGCAGTCCGTGGACAGGGTCAGGCAATCAGCCCCAGCATTTT.

The chain carries TRBV19 and TRBJ1-1, with D unclear. Trimming cost V 1 base and J 0 bases, with 9 bases left between them. CDR1 and CDR2 from the germline V gene are LNHDA and SQIVND (reference sequence). The CDR3 consists of 15 residues. The CDR3 region has the DNA TGTGCCAGTAGTATAGTCCCAGGCGTGAACACTGAAGCTTTCTTT. Translated, it gives CASSIVPGVNTEAFF.

The gene calls are TRBV5-6 and TRBJ2-7, with 8 bases identical to TRBD2. The CDR3 runs to 16 residues. The germline V gene encodes CDR1 SGHDT and CDR2 YYEEEE. V gave up 0 bases and J gave up 5 bases; unmatched junction bases: 10. The CDR3 sequence is CASSLGLALLFHEQYF. The CDR3 DNA reads TGTGCCAGCAGCTTGGGACTAGCGCTTCTTTTCCACGAGCAGTACTTC. The whole variable domain, filled in from reference TRBV5-6 and TRBJ2-7, reads DAGVTQSPTHLIKTRGQQVTLRCSPKSGHDTVSWYQQALGQGPQFIFQYYEEEERQRGNFPDRFSGHQFPNYSSELNVNALLLGDSALYLCASSLGLALLFHEQYFGPGTRLTVT.